The 27 T cell receptor beta chains in this list originate from one sample, sequenced in a study of T cell repertoires in cytomegalovirus infection. MiXCR was run by TCRdb on the reads, yielding one entry per CDR3 protein. The table records approximately 500,000 distinct CDR3 sequences, approximately 15% of them present only once. Sequencing was performed on CD8+ T cells from PBMCs. The source is a human donor in good health (CMV status not recorded). Some clones in this sample may be carry-over from other donors' samples.

This clonotype was recorded at least ten times. This sequence joins TRBV11-2 and TRBJ1-3; no firm D call. Germline values: CDR1 SGHAT, CDR2 FQNNGV. The CDR3 is 12 amino acids. V lost 5 bases, J lost 5 bases, and 7 bases lay in between. CDR3 sequence: CASSGVRNTIYF. CDR3 sequence (DNA): TGTGCCAGCAGCGGGGTGAGAAACACCATATATTTT.

V and J are TRBV19 and TRBJ2-1, with 10 bases identical to TRBD2. CDR1 is LNHDA and CDR2 is SQIVND in the germline V gene (reference sequence). CDR3 size: 17 residues. Trimming at V came to 3 bases and at J to 0 bases, leaving 5 bases not matched to a gene. The CDR3 region is CASSMTSGSSSYNEQFF. For the CDR3, the DNA is TGTGCCAGTAGTATGACTAGCGGGTCGAGCTCCTACAATGAGCAGTTCTTC.

This clonotype was recorded many times. The chain uses TRBV6-2 or TRBV6-3 and TRBJ2-7; D is ambiguous. V lost 8 bases and J 1 base, leaving 9 bases between the germline ends. Per the germline V gene, CDR1 is MNHEY and CDR2 is SVGEGT. This CDR3 comprises 12 residues. CDR3 in amino acids: CASGLGSYEQYF. The CDR3 DNA reads as TGTGCCAGCGGGTTGGGGTCCTACGAGCAGTACTTC.

This clonotype was seen more than once but under ten times. The genes are TRBV6-4 and TRBJ1-2; D is ambiguous. The V and J ends lost 0 bases and 0 bases respectively, with 8 bases between them. There are 15 residues in the CDR3. Germline V gene lookup returns CDR1 MRHNA and CDR2 SNTAGT. The CDR3 bases are TGTGCCAGCAGTGACTCCACAGAAGCTAACTATGGCTACACCTTC. It yields the protein CASSDSTEANYGYTF.

Only a few counts were recorded for this clonotype. V is TRBV9 and J is TRBJ2-7, with 9 bases aligning to TRBD2. The CDR3 sequence is 18 residues long. CDR1 is SGDLS, CDR2 YYNGEE, per germline. V shed 4 bases, J shed 2 bases, and the junction held 16 bases outside the gene matches. CDR3 residues: CASSPRGASGTIPYEQYF. The CDR3 DNA is TGTGCCAGCAGCCCACGGGGGGCTAGCGGGACCATCCCCTACGAGCAGTACTTC.

This clonotype has a handful of counts. Germline and junction disagree at one end, which may indicate a read error. This chain joins TRBV7-9 and TRBJ2-3; maybe TRBD2 (6 bases). CDR3 length: 16 residues. Germline V gene data show CDR1 as SEHNR and CDR2 as FQNEAQ (reference sequence). CDR3 protein: CACRTGTGGFADTQYF. CDR3 in DNA: TGTGCCTGCAGAACCGGGACTGGAGGGTTCGCAGATACGCAGTATTTT.

The CDR3 loop reads CSANRESYNEQFF. CDR3 bases: TGCAGTGCTAACAGGGAGTCCTACAATGAGCAGTTCTTC. V and J are TRBV20-1 and TRBJ2-1; weak D call: TRBD1 (6 bases). Germline loops: CDR1 DFQATT, CDR2 SNEGSKA (reference sequence). V gave up 4 bases and J gave up 1 base, with 8 bases separating them. The CDR3 consists of 13 residues.

This clonotype was counted at least ten times. The V gene is TRBV7-9, the J gene TRBJ1-6; D is uncertain. Trimming left V 6 bases short and J 3 bases short, with 21 bases between. Germline CDR1 is SEHNR and CDR2 is FQNEAQ (reference sequence). There are 18 residues in the CDR3. The CDR3 reads CASSSHGRDLDYNSPLHF. CDR3 nucleotides: TGTGCCAGCAGTTCGCACGGTCGAGACCTCGACTATAATTCACCCCTCCACTTT.

Comments on this clonotype: Its ends do not fully match the called genes, so a read error is possible. This chain uses TRBV4-1 with TRBJ1-2, with D maybe TRBD1 (5 bases). The CDR3 spans 16 residues. The germline gives CDR1 MGHRA, CDR2 YSYEKL. DNA for the CDR3: TGCGCCAGCAGCAAAGATGCAGGGTTCTCTAACTATGGCTACACATTC. This gives the protein CASSKDAGFSNYGYTF.

This clonotype has more than one count but fewer than ten. The rearrangement uses TRBV6-2 or TRBV6-3 and TRBJ2-1; D is ambiguous. V was shortened by 6 bases and J by 4 bases, with 13 bases between the two germline ends. Per the germline V gene, CDR1 is MNHEY and CDR2 is SVGEGT. The CDR3 runs 14 residues. As DNA, the CDR3 is TGTGCCAGCAGCCCTCATGACGGATACAATGAGCAGTTCTTC. Its translation: CASSPHDGYNEQFF.

This clonotype has at least ten counts. The chain carries TRBV7-8 and TRBJ2-3; D call uncertain. In germline, CDR1 is SGHVS, CDR2 FQNEAQ. This CDR3 contains 13 residues. The germline V and J ends were trimmed by 5 bases and 7 bases, with 13 bases remaining between them. In DNA form, the CDR3 reads TGTGCCAGCAGCCGAGGACCGAGCAATACGCAGTATTTT. Translating it yields CASSRGPSNTQYF. Based on the CDR3 plus reference TRBV7-8 and TRBJ2-3, the full variable domain is GAGVSQSPRYKVAKRGQDVALRCDPISGHVSLFWYQQALGQGPEFLTYFQNEAQLDKSGLPSDRFFAERPEGSVSTLKIQRTQQEDSAVYLCASSRGPSNTQYFGPGTRLTVL.

This clonotype was observed a handful of times. The V and J genes are TRBV29-1 and TRBJ2-7, with D maybe TRBD2 (6 bases). The ends were cut back, 3 bases at V and 1 base at J, with 16 bases in the middle. Germline V gene lookup returns CDR1 SQVTM and CDR2 ANQGSEA. The CDR3 spans 15 residues. CDR3 amino acids: CSVDRWEERSYEQYF. DNA of the CDR3: TGCAGCGTTGACCGGTGGGAGGAACGGTCCTACGAGCAGTACTTC.

This clonotype was counted many times. The chain employs TRBV7-9 and TRBJ2-5; D uncertain. V was pared by 0 bases and J by 2 bases, with 4 bases between. The CDR3 has 13 amino acids. The germline V gene has CDR1 SEHNR and CDR2 FQNEAQ (reference sequence). This CDR3 reads CASSLALQETQYF. The CDR3 DNA is TGTGCCAGCAGCTTAGCTCTACAAGAGACCCAGTACTTC.

Ten or more counts support this clonotype. The chain employs TRBV27 and TRBJ2-3; TRBD1 is a possible D gene (6 bases). CDR1 is MNHEY and CDR2 is SMNVEV in the germline V gene (reference sequence). The V end was cut by 2 bases, the J end by 2 bases, with 14 bases between. The CDR3 covers 16 residues. The CDR3 nucleotides are TGTGCCAGCAGTTTAACCGACAGGCCCGCCACAGATACGCAGTATTTT. Translating it yields CASSLTDRPATDTQYF.

In this sample, this clonotype turned up many times. The V call is TRBV7-9, the J call TRBJ2-5; TRBD2 is a possible D gene (5 bases). V was trimmed by 3 bases and J by 5 bases, leaving 13 bases between them. This CDR3 has 14 amino acids. The V gene's germline CDR1 is SEHNR and CDR2 FQNEAQ (reference sequence). The CDR3 DNA is TGTGCCAGCAGCTTCACTGAGGGAGAGGAGACCCAGTACTTC. It translates to CASSFTEGEETQYF. Complete variable domain (other parts from reference TRBV7-9 and TRBJ2-5): DTGVSQNPRHKITKRGQNVTFRCDPISEHNRLYWYRQTLGQGPEFLTYFQNEAQLEKSRLLSDRFSAERPKGSFSTLEIQRTEQGDSAMYLCASSFTEGEETQYFGPGTRLLVL.

This rearrangement joins TRBV13 to TRBJ2-7, with 9 bases matching TRBD2. With 3 bases clipped from V and 4 bases from J, the junction kept 4 bases outside the gene matches. The CDR3 covers 14 residues. Looked up from germline, CDR1 is PRHDT and CDR2 is FYEKMQ (reference sequence). In DNA form, the CDR3 reads TGTGCCAGCAGCTTCGCTAGCGGGATGTACGAGCAGTACTTC. Translation: CASSFASGMYEQYF.

There are a few counts of this clonotype. CDR3 coding DNA: TGTGCCAGCAGTTTAGCAGCTCAATCCTACGAGCAGTACTTC. Translated: CASSLAAQSYEQYF. The chain carries TRBV27 and TRBJ2-7; no firm D call. Per germline, CDR1 MNHEY and CDR2 SMNVEV (reference sequence). The CDR3 contains 14 residues. With 2 bases removed from V and 1 base from J, the gap between germline ends came to 9 bases.

In this sample, this clonotype turned up a few times. J is TRBJ1-1 and V is TRBV7-9; D possibly corresponds to TRBD1 (6 bases). The CDR3 contains 16 residues. The germline V and J ends were trimmed by 2 bases and 0 bases, with 13 bases remaining between them. Germline loops: CDR1 SEHNR, CDR2 FQNEAQ (reference sequence). The CDR3 sequence is CASSLLPGHMNTEAFF. CDR3 nucleotide sequence: TGTGCCAGCAGCTTACTCCCGGGACATATGAACACTGAAGCTTTCTTT.

This clonotype was counted at least ten times. J is TRBJ1-2 and V is TRBV27; D is ambiguous. The V end was cut by 0 bases, the J end by 3 bases, with 5 bases between. The CDR3 loop spans 13 amino acids. Germline assignment: CDR1 MNHEY and CDR2 SMNVEV (reference sequence). The CDR3 sequence: CASSLSADYGYTF. The CDR3 region has the DNA TGTGCCAGCAGTTTATCAGCGGACTATGGCTACACCTTC.

This clonotype was counted ten times or more. The rearrangement uses TRBV7-8 and TRBJ1-2; maybe TRBD1 (5 bases). The V gene lost 5 bases and the J gene lost 4 bases, with 17 bases spanning the gap. The CDR3 has 15 residues. The germline V gene encodes CDR1 SGHVS and CDR2 FQNEAQ. The CDR3 coding sequence is TGTGCCAGCAGCATTAACCAGGGAAACCTCTATGGCTACACCTTC. The encoded protein is CASSINQGNLYGYTF.

With regard to this clonotype: Mismatch with germline at one junction end may stem from a read error. V usage is TRBV7-2 and J usage is TRBJ1-5, with a possible D match to TRBD1 (6 bases). The CDR3 spans 17 residues. CDR1 SGHTA and CDR2 FQGNSA come from the germline V gene. The CDR3 DNA sequence: TGTGCCAGCCGCGCACGAGGGGACACAGGGTTAGATCAGTCCCAGCATTTT. This codes for CASRARGDTGLDQSQHF.

This sequence joins TRBV29-1 and TRBJ1-5; D gene ambiguous. Trimming stripped 1 base from V and 2 bases from J, with 15 bases between. Germline V gene lookup returns CDR1 SQVTM and CDR2 ANQGSEA. This CDR3 is built from 16 residues. The CDR3 loop is CSVEVKSGSGNQPQHF. The CDR3 DNA is TGCAGCGTTGAAGTTAAGTCCGGCTCGGGCAATCAGCCCCAGCATTTT.

This clonotype was counted a few times. The chain is built from TRBV5-1 and TRBJ2-7, with D possibly called TRBD1 or TRBD2 (5 bases each). The CDR3 runs to 13 residues. Trimming took 6 bases from V and 5 from J, leaving 15 bases between them. Germline CDR1 reads SGHRS; CDR2 reads YFSETQ. The CDR3 bases are TGCGCCAGCAAGGTCGGGGCAGGGAACGAGCAGTACTTC. Translation gives CASKVGAGNEQYF.

This clonotype was observed many times. V usage is TRBV7-3 and J usage is TRBJ2-1; 7 bases are shared with TRBD1. V shed 5 bases and J 4 bases; nucleotides not matched to a gene: 8. The CDR3 is 15 amino acids. Germline V gene sequence: CDR1 SGHTA, CDR2 FQGTGA. The CDR3 coding sequence is TGTGCCAGCAGCCGGGACGGGACAGTATACAATGAGCAGTTCTTC. It encodes CASSRDGTVYNEQFF. Based on the CDR3 plus reference TRBV7-3 and TRBJ2-1, the full variable domain is GAGVSQTPSNKVTEKGKYVELRCDPISGHTALYWYRQSLGQGPEFLIYFQGTGAADDSGLPNDRFFAVRPEGSVSTLKIQRTERGDSAVYLCASSRDGTVYNEQFFGPGTRLTVL.

This sequence joins TRBV13 and TRBJ1-1; 9 bases map to TRBD1. The CDR3 is made up of 15 amino acids. J gave up 4 bases and V 3 bases, and 6 bases lay outside the gene matches. CDR1 and CDR2 (germline): PRHDT, FYEKMQ (reference sequence). The chain's CDR3 is CASSFTGQGITEAFF. Written as DNA, the CDR3 is TGTGCCAGCAGCTTCACCGGACAGGGGATCACTGAAGCTTTCTTT.

This clonotype has at least ten counts. The chain carries TRBV7-9 and TRBJ1-5; D gene uncertain. CDR1 and CDR2 from the germline V gene are SEHNR and FQNEAQ (reference sequence). V was shortened by 5 bases and J by 5 bases, with 16 bases between the two germline ends. This CDR3 has 15 residues. CDR3 protein: CASSLTDEGDQPQHF. Here the CDR3 DNA reads TGTGCCAGCAGCCTAACCGACGAAGGCGATCAGCCCCAGCATTTT. Variable domain in full (rest from reference TRBV7-9 and TRBJ1-5): DTGVSQNPRHKITKRGQNVTFRCDPISEHNRLYWYRQTLGQGPEFLTYFQNEAQLEKSRLLSDRFSAERPKGSFSTLEIQRTEQGDSAMYLCASSLTDEGDQPQHFGDGTRLSIL.

For this clonotype: This clone may be a read error of a much larger clone one base away. V usage is TRBV6-6 and J usage is TRBJ1-4; no clear D gene. The ends were cut back, 0 bases at V and 8 bases at J, with 13 bases in the middle. Per germline, CDR1 MNHNY and CDR2 SVGAGI (reference sequence). This CDR3 has 15 residues. The CDR3 here is CASSYSALKEEKLFF. CDR3 sequence (DNA): TGTGCCAGCAGTTACTCAGCCCTGAAGGAGGAAAAACTGTTTTTT.